Following are 30 T cell receptor beta chains from one sample sequenced in a study of blood T cell repertoires in COVID-19. TCRdb keeps only in-frame clones here, not all; method: immunoSEQ multiplex PCR. The sample contains about 60,000 clones, approximately 90% of which appear only once. Sequencing was carried out using peripheral blood. Receptor source: a human donor with active COVID-19. The donor label of this sample is uncertain.

V is TRBV2 and J is TRBJ1-3; D possibly corresponds to TRBD1 (5 bases). Trimming pared 5 bases from V and 0 bases from J, leaving 14 bases between. The CDR3 sequence is 16 residues long. Looked up from germline, CDR1 is SNHLY and CDR2 is FYNNEI. The CDR3 DNA reads TGTGCCAGCAGTCAAAAGGGGCCAGCCTCTGGAAACACCATATATTTT. It codes for CASSQKGPASGNTIYF.

The genes are TRBV5-8 and TRBJ1-2; 7 nucleotides agree with TRBD1. The V segment lost 0 bases and the J segment 4 bases; nucleotides outside the gene matches: 18. This CDR3 contains 19 residues. The germline V gene encodes CDR1 SGHTS and CDR2 YDEGEE. The CDR3 nucleotides read TGTGCCAGCAGCTTGGACAATTATTCCGGGACAGCGTCTTTCTATGGCTACACCTTC. It yields the protein CASSLDNYSGTASFYGYTF.

The chain recombines TRBV19 with TRBJ1-2; 9 nucleotides agree with TRBD1. From germline, CDR1 is LNHDA and CDR2 SQIVND (reference sequence). V shed 5 bases, J shed 5 bases, and the junction held 9 bases outside the gene matches. CDR3 length: 15 residues. CDR3 nucleotide sequence: TGTGCCAGTAGTCTAACAGGGGGCGCCCCATATGGCTACACCTTC. Residues: CASSLTGGAPYGYTF.

With respect to this clone: Other DNA variants within this sample encode the same CDR3. This chain links TRBV9 with TRBJ2-3; D is unresolved. In germline, CDR1 is SGDLS, CDR2 YYNGEE. Trimming cost V 0 bases and J 5 bases, with 4 bases left between them. This CDR3 region has 12 residues. The CDR3 DNA sequence: TGTGCCAGCAGCGTAGCCGGAGATACGCAGTATTTT. Residues: CASSVAGDTQYF.

This chain joins TRBV10-2 and TRBJ2-3, with D possibly TRBD2 on 6 matching bases. The ends were cut back, 5 bases at V and 2 bases at J, with 14 bases in the middle. The CDR3 consists of 15 residues. CDR1 is WSHSY, CDR2 SAAADI, per germline. CDR3 amino acids: CASSPRDFLTDTQYF. In nucleotides, the CDR3 is TGCGCCAGCAGTCCCCGGGACTTCCTCACAGATACGCAGTATTTT.

The V and J genes are TRBV19 and TRBJ1-1; tentatively, D is TRBD1 (5 bases). The CDR3 is 11 amino acids. The germline V gene encodes CDR1 LNHDA and CDR2 SQIVND (reference sequence). V was trimmed by 7 bases and J by 3 bases, leaving 6 bases between them. CDR3 coding DNA: TGTGCCAGTACAGGGTACACTGAAGCTTTCTTT. This encodes CASTGYTEAFF.

This rearrangement joins TRBV9 to TRBJ2-2; possibly TRBD2 for D (6 bases). Germline CDR1 SGDLS, CDR2 YYNGEE. V was clipped by 1 base and J by 7 bases, with 11 bases between them. The CDR3 extends over 14 amino acids. CDR3 DNA sequence: TGTGCCAGCAGCGTACCGGGGCGGGGCGGGGAGCTGTTTTTT. Encoded protein: CASSVPGRGGELFF.

This chain connects TRBV6-4 to TRBJ1-2; the D gene is possibly TRBD1 (6 bases). The CDR3 spans 16 residues. V was shortened by 6 bases and J by 0 bases, with 17 bases between the two germline ends. Germline CDR1 reads MRHNA; CDR2 reads SNTAGT. The CDR3 protein is CASRERREGANYGYTF. CDR3 in DNA: TGTGCCAGCAGGGAGAGGAGGGAGGGGGCTAACTATGGCTACACCTTC.

The rearrangement links TRBV7-8 to TRBJ1-1; D is unclear. This CDR3 region has 14 residues. Trimming left V 1 base short and J 4 bases short, with 10 bases between. Germline CDR1 reads SGHVS; CDR2 reads FQNEAQ. The chain's CDR3 is CASSLVSSGTEAFF. The DNA of the CDR3 is TGTGCCAGCAGCTTAGTATCTTCGGGCACTGAAGCTTTCTTT.

This clone appeared a single time. The junction departs from germline at one end; a sequencing error may be responsible. J is TRBJ1-2 and V is TRBV25-1, with 7 nucleotides matching TRBD1. CDR1 and CDR2 (germline): MGHDK, SYGVNS. The length of the CDR3 is 15 residues. CDR3 loop: CASSGSNRGDYSYTF. In nucleotides, the CDR3 is TGTGCCAGCAGTGGATCTAACAGGGGAGACTATAGCTACACCTTC.

This chain joins TRBV5-4 and TRBJ2-3, with D perhaps matching TRBD2 (6 bases). The germline V gene has CDR1 SGHNT and CDR2 YYREEE (reference sequence). The CDR3 covers 13 residues. Trimming pared 4 bases from V and 5 bases from J, leaving 11 bases between. CDR3 loop: CASSNGAGDTQYF. The CDR3 nucleotides are TGTGCCAGCAGCAATGGAGCGGGAGATACGCAGTATTTT.

The chain combines TRBV4-3 with TRBJ2-1; the match to TRBD2 covers 9 bases. J gave up 9 bases and V 2 bases, and 5 bases lay outside the gene matches. CDR3 size: 14 residues. Germline CDR1 LGHNA, CDR2 YSLEER. The CDR3 sequence: CASSQSGTSSEQFF. CDR3 nucleotide sequence: TGCGCCAGCAGCCAATCCGGGACTAGCAGTGAGCAGTTCTTC.

The rearrangement uses TRBV30 and TRBJ2-3; no clear D gene. The CDR3 consists of 14 residues. CDR1 is GTSNPN and CDR2 is SVGIG in the germline V gene (reference sequence). Trimming shortened V by 0 bases and J by 0 bases, and 7 bases separated the two germline ends. CDR3 coding DNA: TGTGCCTGGAGTGTGAGTTATAGCACAGATACGCAGTATTTT. Its translation: CAWSVSYSTDTQYF.

The chain links TRBV5-1 to TRBJ1-2; no clear D gene. The CDR3 has 13 amino acids. Germline loops: CDR1 SGHRS, CDR2 YFSETQ. V was pared by 0 bases and J by 3 bases, with 6 bases between. The CDR3 nucleotides are TGCGCCAGCAGCTTGGGGGCAGACTATGGCTACACCTTC. Its translation: CASSLGADYGYTF.

The gene calls are TRBV20-1 and TRBJ2-5; no firm D call. The CDR3 has 10 residues. Germline CDR1 DFQATT, CDR2 SNEGSKA (reference sequence). Deletions cut 5 bases from V and 5 bases from J, with 6 bases between. CDR3 in amino acids: CSAARETQYF. The CDR3 DNA follows: TGCAGTGCTGCCAGGGAGACCCAGTACTTC.

V is TRBV27 and J is TRBJ2-7; 10 bases agree with TRBD2. The ends lost 5 bases at V and 3 bases at J; junction bases unmatched: 13. CDR3 length: 17 amino acids. Germline CDR1 MNHEY, CDR2 SMNVEV (reference sequence). CDR3 sequence: CASSPHLLAGAFYEQYF. The CDR3 bases are TGTGCCAGCAGTCCGCACCTTCTAGCGGGAGCGTTCTACGAGCAGTACTTC.

The chain carries TRBV5-6 and TRBJ2-3, with 10 bases fitting TRBD2. Germline V gene sequence: CDR1 SGHDT, CDR2 YYEEEE. Trimming at V came to 3 bases and at J to 5 bases, leaving 12 bases not matched to a gene. The CDR3 sequence is 17 residues long. CDR3 in amino acids: CASSSILAGVNRDTQYF. CDR3 DNA sequence: TGTGCCAGCAGCTCAATTCTAGCGGGGGTTAATAGAGATACGCAGTATTTT.

This clone turned up a few times. This chain joins TRBV27 and TRBJ2-7; the match to TRBD2 covers 12 bases. CDR1 MNHEY and CDR2 SMNVEV come from the germline V gene (reference sequence). J gave up 5 bases and V 5 bases, and 10 bases lay outside the gene matches. The CDR3 extends over 16 amino acids. The CDR3 nucleotides are TGTGCCAGCAGTCATCGACTAGCGGGAGAGGGGGACGAGCAGTACTTC. Protein: CASSHRLAGEGDEQYF.

The chain is built from TRBV6-2 or TRBV6-3 and TRBJ2-7; maybe TRBD1 (5 bases). This CDR3 contains 13 residues. The germline CDR1 and CDR2 sequences are MNHEY and SVGEGT. Between the trimmed V and J ends, which lost 5 bases and 1 base, there was a span of 9 bases. CDR3 DNA: TGTGCCAGCAGTCATGACAGTTCCTACGAGCAGTACTTC. Protein sequence: CASSHDSSYEQYF.

The CDR3 reads CAWSAGTGSYTEAFF. In DNA, the CDR3 is TGTGCCTGGAGTGCAGGAACAGGTTCTTACACTGAAGCTTTCTTT. The gene calls are TRBV30 and TRBJ1-1, with a possible D match to TRBD1 (5 bases). Trimming stripped 1 base from V and 3 bases from J, with 15 bases between. Germline V CDR1 and CDR2: GTSNPN, SVGIG (reference sequence). The CDR3 consists of 15 residues.

This clone qualifies as medium-sized. The chain has TRBV4-2 and TRBJ1-5; D call uncertain. The germline CDR1 and CDR2 sequences are LGHNA and YNFKEQ. This CDR3 has 13 amino acids. Trimming removed 4 bases from V and 4 bases from J, with 8 bases in between. In DNA form, the CDR3 reads TGTGCCAGCAGCCCGACTGGTAATCAGCCCCAGCATTTT. It is translated as CASSPTGNQPQHF.

CDR3 nucleotide sequence: TGTGCCAGCAGTGAAGCGTTTGGCCTGTACGAGCAGTACTTC. Its translation: CASSEAFGLYEQYF. The chain joins TRBV2 to TRBJ2-7; D not resolved. V was cut by 0 bases and J by 4 bases, with 10 bases left in between. The CDR3 length is 14 residues. Germline lookup yields CDR1 SNHLY and CDR2 FYNNEI.

This chain links TRBV6-1 with TRBJ1-5; 7 bases fit TRBD1. J lost 6 bases, V lost 1 base, and 3 bases had no gene match. CDR1 is MNHNS, CDR2 SASEGT, per germline. The CDR3 spans 14 residues. CDR3 sequence: CASSEGAGGQPQHF. The DNA for the CDR3 is TGTGCCAGCAGTGAAGGGGCAGGGGGTCAGCCCCAGCATTTT.

As to this clone: It may be a read error: a sequence one base away is much more abundant. The chain combines TRBV7-3 with TRBJ2-1; tentative D call: TRBD2 (7 bases). From germline, CDR1 is SGHTA and CDR2 FQGTGA. V was pared by 2 bases and J by 5 bases, with 16 bases between. The CDR3 has 16 amino acids. As DNA, the CDR3 is TGTGCCAGCAGCTTAGTTGGGGGCGGGGGAGACAATGAGCAGTTCTTC. It is translated as CASSLVGGGGDNEQFF.

This clone was seen once. The CDR3 reads CASSSTGEYNEQFF. CDR3 DNA: TGTGCCAGCAGCTCGACCGGGGAATACAATGAGCAGTTCTTC. V and J are TRBV5-4 and TRBJ2-1, with D possibly being TRBD2 (5 bases). The CDR3 totals 14 residues. V lost 3 bases and J lost 4, with 11 bases in between. Germline V gene data show CDR1 as SGHNT and CDR2 as YYREEE (reference sequence).

The genes are TRBV6-5 and TRBJ1-2; 7 positions match TRBD1. The length of the CDR3 is 15 residues. CDR1 is MNHEY, CDR2 SVGAGI, per germline. Trimming took 5 bases from V and 4 from J; bases not matched to a gene: 10. This CDR3 is CASSPRQGNGYGYTF. CDR3 nucleotide sequence: TGTGCCAGCAGTCCCAGACAGGGTAACGGCTATGGCTACACCTTC.

The J gene is TRBJ1-1, the V gene TRBV7-9; D is possibly TRBD1 (6 bases). Germline CDR1 SEHNR, CDR2 FQNEAQ (reference sequence). V was shortened by 1 base and J by 4 bases, with 19 bases between the two germline ends. The CDR3 extends over 17 amino acids. The CDR3 DNA follows: TGTGCCAGCAGCTTAGGGAGAAACAGGGTTGGCGTCACTGAAGCTTTCTTT. Translating gives CASSLGRNRVGVTEAFF.

The chain carries TRBV2 and TRBJ1-1; the D gene is possibly TRBD1 (6 bases). The CDR3 length is 13 residues. Trimming cost V 7 bases and J 6 bases, with 15 bases left between them. In germline, CDR1 is SNHLY, CDR2 FYNNEI. CDR3 coding DNA: TGTGCCAGCATAGGCAGGGGACGAGCTGAAGCTTTCTTT. Translation: CASIGRGRAEAFF.

In regard to this clone: An end of the junction does not agree with germline; a read error may underlie this. The chain recombines TRBV7-7 with TRBJ2-1; 9 bases fit TRBD2. From germline, CDR1 is SSHAT and CDR2 FNYEAQ (reference sequence). This CDR3 region has 15 residues. In DNA, the CDR3 is TGTGCTAGCAGCCCAGTAGCGGGGGCCTACAATGAGCAGTTCTTC. It yields the protein CASSPVAGAYNEQFF.

V usage is TRBV9 and J usage is TRBJ2-1; TRBD2 agrees at 11 bases. The junction had 6 bases not matched to a gene; V was cut back by 4 bases and J by 3 bases. Germline values: CDR1 SGDLS, CDR2 YYNGEE. CDR3 length: 16 residues. The CDR3 sequence: CASSPTGLAVYNEQFF. For the CDR3, the DNA is TGTGCCAGCAGCCCAACGGGACTAGCGGTCTACAATGAGCAGTTCTTC.